This TCR beta chain was retrieved from a study of blood T cell repertoires in COVID-19 (dated by TCRdb to about 2020). Regarding the study in general: Collaborator samples came from the United States, Italy and Spain and covered acute and convalescent phases of COVID-19. Sample metadata almost always included a de-identified subject ID, COVID-19 status, age in years and sex. A freely available public database, intended as a resource for researchers studying the immune response to SARS-CoV-2, is where the repertoires were released. The dataset comprised deeply sampled blood TCRbeta repertoires from subjects exposed to, actively infected with, or recovered from COVID-19. The samples were drawn from the first 160 participants of the ongoing ImmuneRACE study and from 1,254 subjects provided by 6 global collaborators. Where available, HLA class I and class II types were obtained from metadata supplied by the sample provider rather than from assay-based typing. The material from the prospective study consisted of cDNA or gDNA derived from T cells, B-cell-depleted T cells, or PBMCs. The paper as a whole reports these results and caveats: The amount of clinical and demographic metadata varied by source and participant and was provided uncurated.

TCRbeta CDR3 regions were amplified from genomic DNA using the immunoSEQ Assay, a bias-controlled multiplex PCR. In the paper's pipeline: The number of nucleated cells in each sample was estimated from the amplification of reference gene primers within the assay. To quantify the absolute abundance of each unique TCRbeta CDR3 rearrangement, sequence reads were collapsed and filtered. Productive Simpson clonality was computed per sample as the square root of Simpson's diversity index over productive rearrangements. Entries here come from immuneACCESS through TCRdb and include only in-frame sequences with V and J called. Some clones fail to appear in such tables; in the studies checked, an unresolved V gene covers under half of the shortfall, and the cause of the remainder is unknown. Clone size and V and J calls were adopted from that table, with D and trimming inferred from the DNA. The sample table shows approximately 140,000 clones, and 80% to 85% are seen once. The ten largest clones take up more than 1.4% of the sample.

V loses 0 bases at its end and J loses 4 bases; junction bases beyond the gene matches: 8. The germline V gene (reference sequence) supplies CDR1 MNHEY and CDR2 SMNVEV. The CDR3 covers 16 residues, taking in both the cysteine and the phenylalanine. Solely the CDR3 DNA is kept, with 48 bases framed from the first base. Collaborating institutions collected whole blood in K2EDTA tubes following their own protocols. For TCRbeta analysis, collaborators shipped samples as frozen whole blood, isolated PBMCs, or DNA extracted from either of those sample types. Regarding this clone: Its specific antigen is unknown. No much larger clone exists at a distance of one base, and base qualities are not known.

This TCR came from a man aged 55 to 70 with acute or convalescent COVID-19. What was sequenced was peripheral blood. Here the chain combines TRBV27 and TRBJ1-2, and 7 junction bases match TRBD1. The CDR3 protein is CASSLSATGYSYGYTF. The nucleotides read TGTGCCAGCAGTTTATCGGCGACAGGGTACAGCTATGGCTACACCTTC.